The T cell receptor beta chain under discussion was sequenced for a study of cytomegalovirus exposure and HLA in healthy donors (TCRdb year 2017). About the full investigation: According to a later analysis, one platform produced both the 100 to 150 validation repertoires and the 730 or so repertoires of the first cohort. The study aimed to test whether signatures of past pathogen exposure could be identified by cataloging public T cell receptors. Besides the first cohort of 666 subjects, a separate validation cohort made up of 120 different subjects was used. The study combined high-throughput TCR immunosequencing, statistical association of individual TCRs with disease status, and machine learning to predict cytomegalovirus infection status. General conclusions and limits of the study: The validation cohort had no HLA typing available for a later analysis, so co-occurrence within that cohort was assessed over all 130 or so repertoires. Subsequent analysis determined that TCRs grouped into clusters in the first cohort also showed a tendency toward co-occurrence across the 90 to 150 validation repertoires, and approximately 93% of cluster scores exceeded 0. While some public TCRs were present in many individuals, most TCR sequences turned up only very rarely across donors. In both the original and validation cohorts, the classifier was reported to diagnose cytomegalovirus status with high specificity and sensitivity. In the study, 150 to 200 TCR beta chains were listed as associated with cytomegalovirus. It was suggested by the authors that the approach could potentially be generalized to other disease states and immunological phenotypes. In vitro tests confirmed that three of the cytomegalovirus-associated TCR beta chains recognize cytomegalovirus antigens.

Sequences GTSNPN (CDR1) and SVGIG (CDR2) are obtained from the germline V gene (reference sequence). Its CDR3 holds 14 amino acids, cysteine through phenylalanine. Solely the CDR3 DNA is kept, with 42 bases framed from the first base. Relative to germline, V is missing 3 bases and J is missing 3 bases, with 7 bases of the junction outside any gene match. The donors were included in the validation cohort of some 110 subjects, a group kept apart from the approximately 700-subject first cohort. To note about this clone: The antigen it binds to is not known. Base qualities are not recorded, but no much larger clone differs from it by a single base.

Receptors were amplified or captured by the immunoSEQ multiplex PCR assay. The paper's data handling went like this. A statistical classification framework was developed to diagnose cytomegalovirus status using the catalog of TCR beta chain sequences. The table comes from immuneACCESS by way of TCRdb, which keeps in-frame sequences with V and J called. Part of the clones is missing from these tables; in studies checked, under half for an unresolved V gene and the rest for unknown reasons. That table is the source of V, J and clone size, and D and trimming were worked out from the DNA. For this sample there are fewer than 250,000 clones; 80% to 90% appear just once. The ten largest account for 2% to 2.5% of the sample.

The sequence is built from TRBV30 and TRBJ1-1, with TRBD1 matching 7 junction bases. The clonotype originates from a woman between 18 and 29 years old in good health and CMV-seropositive. What was sequenced was PBMCs. The DNA sequence is as follows: TGTGCCTGGAGCAGGGGGGTAGAGGACACTGAAGCTTTCTTT. It is translated as CAWSRGVEDTEAFF.